The 11 T cell receptor beta chains reported below all come from one sample, sequenced in a study of blood T cell repertoires in COVID-19. Data came from immunoSEQ multiplex PCR; TCRdb stores just in-frame clones and leaves some out. Of about 310,000 clones in the sample, 75% to 90% were seen once. Sequencing was performed on PBMCs or T cells enriched from blood (not recorded which). All receptors derive from a woman in her thirties or forties who had recovered from COVID-19.

This clone occurred a few times. The rearrangement joins TRBV5-6 to TRBJ1-2; TRBD1 matches at 7 bases. Germline V gene data show CDR1 as SGHDT and CDR2 as YYEEEE. The CDR3 consists of 13 residues. The V and J ends lost 3 bases and 2 bases, in that order; junction bases with no gene match: 1. This chain's CDR3 is CASSSGQNYGYTF. Here the CDR3 DNA reads TGTGCCAGCAGCTCGGGACAGAACTATGGCTACACCTTC.

The chain has TRBV11-3 and TRBJ2-7; 7 bases align to TRBD1. V was pared by 5 bases and J by 1 base, with 5 bases of the junction left unmatched. This CDR3 region has 14 residues. The germline V gene has CDR1 SGHNT and CDR2 YENEEA. CDR3: CASSSRDRSYEQYF. Written as DNA, the CDR3 is TGTGCCAGCAGCAGCCGGGACAGATCCTACGAGCAGTACTTC.

The chain uses TRBV4-1 and TRBJ2-7; 10 positions match TRBD1. The J segment lost 1 base and the V segment lost 3 bases, leaving 3 bases of the junction unmatched. There are 15 residues in the CDR3. Germline V gene lookup returns CDR1 MGHRA and CDR2 YSYEKL. In DNA form, the CDR3 reads TGCGCCAGCAGCCAGAGGACAGGGGGGTCCTACGAGCAGTACTTC. Protein: CASSQRTGGSYEQYF.

This clone has just one count. The genes are TRBV11-3 and TRBJ2-1, with D maybe TRBD2 (6 bases). Trimming stripped 2 bases from V and 8 bases from J, with 13 bases between. Per germline, CDR1 SGHNT and CDR2 YENEEA. This CDR3 is 14 amino acids long. CDR3 residues: CASSLPRDWDEQFF. CDR3 sequence (DNA): TGTGCCAGCAGCTTACCCCGGGACTGGGATGAGCAGTTCTTC.

This chain links TRBV5-8 with TRBJ1-4; D unresolved. V lost 4 bases, J lost 8 bases, and 6 bases lay in between. Germline V gene data show CDR1 as SGHTS and CDR2 as YDEGEE. The length of the CDR3 is 11 residues. The CDR3, as DNA: TGTGCCAGCAGCGCGAGAGAAAAACTGTTTTTT. Protein sequence: CASSAREKLFF.

This clone came up a few times. This rearrangement joins TRBV19 to TRBJ2-7, with TRBD1 matching 9 bases. After removal of 6 bases from V and 4 bases from J, the junction contained 10 bases not matched to a gene. Germline V gene sequence: CDR1 LNHDA, CDR2 SQIVND (reference sequence). There are 15 residues in the CDR3. CDR3 protein: CASRLIGTGMYEQYF. The DNA for the CDR3 is TGTGCCAGTAGGCTGATAGGGACAGGGATGTACGAGCAGTACTTC.

The rearrangement links TRBV27 to TRBJ2-7, with 9 bases lining up with TRBD2. Germline CDR1 and CDR2: MNHEY and SMNVEV (reference sequence). The CDR3 is 16 amino acids. With 0 bases clipped from V and 4 bases from J, the junction kept 7 bases outside the gene matches. The DNA for the CDR3 is TGTGCCAGCAGTTTATCGGCTAGCGGGGTTTGGTACGAGCAGTACTTC. It codes for CASSLSASGVWYEQYF.

The V gene is TRBV28, the J gene TRBJ1-2; D call uncertain. Trimming removed 6 bases at V and 1 base at J, with 6 bases between. The CDR3 contains 12 residues. The germline CDR1 and CDR2 sequences are MDHEN and SYDVKM. DNA for the CDR3: TGTGCCAGCAGCCTAAATAACTATGGCTACACCTTC. It encodes CASSLNNYGYTF.

The V gene is TRBV27, the J gene TRBJ2-7, with 9 bases lining up with TRBD1. CDR1 is MNHEY, CDR2 SMNVEV, per germline (reference sequence). The CDR3 has 17 amino acids. V shed 4 bases, J shed 1 base, and the junction held 11 bases outside the gene matches. CDR3 coding DNA: TGTGCCAGCAGTTCCCGAATAACAGGGGGCCCTTCCTACGAGCAGTACTTC. Residues: CASSSRITGGPSYEQYF.

In its sample, this clone was seen once. This chain connects TRBV7-9 to TRBJ1-6, with TRBD1 identical over 7 bases. This CDR3 has 18 residues. The J segment lost 4 bases and the V segment lost 4 bases, leaving 13 bases of the junction unmatched. Germline V lookup: CDR1 SEHNR, CDR2 FQNEAQ (reference sequence). The CDR3 coding sequence is TGTGCCAGCAGCTCGGGACAGTTCTCTATCGGATATAATTCACCCCTCCACTTT. Its protein is CASSSGQFSIGYNSPLHF.

This chain links TRBV27 with TRBJ2-7, with a weak D call TRBD1 (6 bases). The V and J ends lost 5 bases and 2 bases respectively, with 10 bases between them. Germline V gene sequence: CDR1 MNHEY, CDR2 SMNVEV (reference sequence). The CDR3 totals 13 residues. The CDR3 region has the DNA TGTGCCAGCAGTCAACAGGGCCCCTACGAGCAGTACTTC. Amino acids: CASSQQGPYEQYF.